A selection of T cell receptor beta chains follows, all from one sample in a study of blood T cell repertoires in COVID-19. The assay was immunoSEQ multiplex PCR, and TCRdb's table has in-frame clones only and misses some. Seen here are about 160,000 clones, about 90% observed once, and the top ten hold approximately 6.5%. Sequenced: peripheral blood. The source of these receptors is an elderly man with acute or convalescent COVID-19. The CDR3 runs from the conserved cysteine through the conserved F or W. A D gene is named only where the DNA matches it firmly.

d_call j_call v_call cdr3_aa cdr3_nt
. TRBJ1-6 TRBV18 CASSLESDNSPLHF TGTGCCAGCTCACTGGAGTCAGATAATTCACCCCTCCACTTT
. TRBJ1-1 TRBV30 CAWSVDRSEAFF TGTGCCTGGAGTGTAGACAGGTCGGAAGCTTTCTTT
. TRBJ2-3 TRBV2 CASDPTLGEDTQYF TGTGCCAGCGACCCCACTCTTGGGGAGGATACGCAGTATTTT
. TRBJ1-1 TRBV30 CAWSTGPHREAFF TGTGCCTGGAGTACAGGGCCTCACAGGGAAGCTTTCTTT
TRBD1 TRBJ2-1 TRBV6-5 CASRKQTGVGEQFF TGTGCCAGCAGGAAACAGACAGGGGTCGGTGAGCAGTTCTTC
. TRBJ2-1 TRBV24-1 CATSTQTGFGRNEQFF TGTGCCACCAGTACACAAACAGGGTTTGGGCGGAATGAGCAGTTCTTC
. TRBJ1-2 TRBV10-3 CAISEFGGSQQSYGYTF TGTGCCATCAGTGAGTTCGGAGGTTCACAACAGTCCTATGGCTACACCTTC
TRBD2 TRBJ2-7 TRBV6-6 CASSRSSRGTSGSYEQYF TGTGCCAGCAGTCGAAGTTCTAGGGGGACTAGCGGTTCCTACGAGCAGTACTTC
. TRBJ1-5 TRBV10-2 CASSRGVGDINQPQHF TGCGCCAGCAGCCGAGGGGTAGGGGACATTAATCAGCCCCAGCATTTT
TRBD1 TRBJ2-5 TRBV3-1/TRBV3-2 CASGQGARTQYF TGTGCCAGTGGGCAGGGGGCCCGGACCCAGTACTTC
. TRBJ2-1 TRBV7-2 CASSNFVSNEQFF TGTGCCAGCAGCAATTTTGTCAGCAATGAGCAGTTCTTC
TRBD2 TRBJ2-5 TRBV6-5 CASSSHSGGAGETQYF TGTGCCAGCAGTTCCCATAGCGGGGGGGCCGGTGAGACCCAGTACTTC
TRBD1 TRBJ1-1 TRBV3-1/TRBV3-2 CASSQEGQPNTEAFF TGTGCCAGCAGCCAAGAGGGACAGCCGAACACTGAAGCTTTCTTT
TRBD2 TRBJ2-7 TRBV5-1 CASSQRTSGSDEQYF TGCGCCAGCAGCCAACGGACTAGCGGGAGTGACGAGCAGTACTTC